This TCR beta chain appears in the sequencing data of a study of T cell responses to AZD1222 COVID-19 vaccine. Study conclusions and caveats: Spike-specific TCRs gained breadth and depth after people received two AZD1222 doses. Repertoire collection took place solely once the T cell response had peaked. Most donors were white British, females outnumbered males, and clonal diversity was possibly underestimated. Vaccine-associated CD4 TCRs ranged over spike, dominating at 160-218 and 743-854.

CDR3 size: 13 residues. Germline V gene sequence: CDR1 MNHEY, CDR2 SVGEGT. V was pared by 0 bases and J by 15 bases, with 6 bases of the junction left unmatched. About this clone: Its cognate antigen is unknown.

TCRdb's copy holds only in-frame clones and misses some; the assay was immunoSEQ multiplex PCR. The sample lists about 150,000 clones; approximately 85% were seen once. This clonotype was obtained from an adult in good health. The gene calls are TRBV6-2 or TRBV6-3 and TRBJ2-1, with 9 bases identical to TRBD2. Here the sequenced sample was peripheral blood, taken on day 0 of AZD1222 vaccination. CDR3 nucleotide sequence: TGTGCCAGCAGTTACTCGTCTTTGCGGGAGGGGTTCTTC. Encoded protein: CASSYSSLREGFF.